These 25 T cell receptor beta chains were all obtained from the same sample, sequenced in a study of shared T cell receptors in the human thymus. Clones were sequenced by immunoSEQ multiplex PCR, and TCRdb holds only the in-frame ones, with some missing. The sample shows 600,000 to 900,000 clones, approximately 83% of them seen only once. The same specimen was also included in a second study, on human thymus T cells.

The sample consisted of thymocytes. All receptors come from a girl under two years old with a congenital heart defect.

The chain links TRBV11-2 to TRBJ2-5; 7 positions agree with TRBD2. Germline V gene data show CDR1 as SGHAT and CDR2 as FQNNGV. The CDR3 is 16 amino acids. After removal of 0 bases from V and 1 base from J, the junction contained 5 bases not matched to a gene. CDR3 protein: CASSLDGGGTQETQYF. The CDR3 DNA reads TGTGCCAGCAGCTTAGATGGGGGGGGAACCCAAGAGACCCAGTACTTC.

The chain links TRBV7-6 to TRBJ2-7; TRBD1 might be the D (5 bases). The ends were cut back, 1 base at V and 0 bases at J, with 13 bases in the middle. CDR1 is SGHVS and CDR2 is FNYEAQ in the germline V gene. The CDR3 loop spans 16 amino acids. CDR3 coding DNA: TGTGCCAGCAGCTTAGGTAACGGACAACCCTCCTACGAGCAGTACTTC. Translating gives CASSLGNGQPSYEQYF.

The rearrangement uses TRBV28 and TRBJ1-5; 7 bases agree with TRBD1. The CDR3 is 19 amino acids. Germline CDR1 MDHEN, CDR2 SYDVKM. Germline trimming cut 3 bases from V and 7 bases from J; bases unmatched to any gene: 21. The CDR3 nucleotides read TGTGCCAGCAGTTTCCCGGGACAGACTATTGATCCAATTGGCCAGCCCCAGCATTTT. Its translation is CASSFPGQTIDPIGQPQHF. Complete variable domain (other parts from reference TRBV28 and TRBJ1-5): DVKVTQSSRYLVKRTGEKVFLECVQDMDHENMFWYRQDPGLGLRLIYFSYDVKMKEKGDIPEGYSVSREKKERFSLILESASTNQTSMYLCASSFPGQTIDPIGQPQHFGDGTRLSIL.

The genes are TRBV10-3 and TRBJ2-7, with D possibly being TRBD2 (5 bases). CDR1 and CDR2 from the germline V gene are ENHRY and SYGVKD. V was clipped by 8 bases and J by 6 bases, with 11 bases between them. There are 11 residues in the CDR3. The CDR3 region is CAIQRLGEQYF. In DNA form, the CDR3 reads TGTGCCATCCAGCGGCTGGGCGAGCAGTACTTC.

The genes are TRBV7-4 and TRBJ1-5, with D possibly TRBD1 on 5 matching bases. The CDR3 extends over 15 amino acids. Germline V gene lookup returns CDR1 SGHVT and CDR2 SQSDAQ. The V and J ends lost 7 bases and 5 bases respectively, with 18 bases between them. CDR3 DNA: TGTGCCAGCAAGTTCGCGGGGGGACCTGATCAGCCCCAGCATTTT. Encoded protein: CASKFAGGPDQPQHF.

The J gene is TRBJ1-5, the V gene TRBV28, with 8 bases that match TRBD1. The CDR3 extends over 18 amino acids. Germline V gene lookup returns CDR1 MDHEN and CDR2 SYDVKM. The V gene end was trimmed by 7 bases and the J gene end by 1 base; junction bases not matched to a gene: 15. The CDR3 region has the DNA TGTGCCAGCACCTTATACAACAGGGGGAGGATGAGCAATCAGCCCCAGCATTTT. Protein sequence: CASTLYNRGRMSNQPQHF.

The chain has TRBV19 and TRBJ2-3; 7 bases match TRBD1. Trimming removed 7 bases from V and 2 bases from J; junction bases left unmatched: 6. The germline V gene has CDR1 LNHDA and CDR2 SQIVND (reference sequence). The CDR3 has 14 amino acids. CDR3 nucleotides: TGTGCCAGTACCGGAGGACAGGACACAGATACGCAGTATTTT. Protein product: CASTGGQDTDTQYF. The variable domain in full, completed from reference TRBV19 and TRBJ2-3, reads DGGITQSPKYLFRKEGQNVTLSCEQNLNHDAMYWYRQDPGQGLRLIYYSQIVNDFQKGDIAEGYSVSREKKESFPLTVTSAQKNPTAFYLCASTGGQDTDTQYFGPGTRLTVL.

The chain is built from TRBV6-1 and TRBJ2-7; D gene unclear. This CDR3 region has 15 residues. Germline V gene sequence: CDR1 MNHNS, CDR2 SASEGT. V lost 6 bases, J lost 0 bases, and 15 bases lay in between. The CDR3 DNA sequence: TGTGCCAGCAGGGCCGGGTACCACCCCTCCTACGAGCAGTACTTC. Its protein is CASRAGYHPSYEQYF.

The chain employs TRBV2 and TRBJ1-2; tentative D call: TRBD1 (5 bases). The CDR3 is 14 residues long. Trimming removed 3 bases at V and 3 bases at J, with 11 bases between. CDR1 and CDR2 (germline): SNHLY, FYNNEI. CDR3 region: CASSDPGRDYGYTF. CDR3 sequence (DNA): TGTGCCAGCAGTGACCCAGGGAGGGACTATGGCTACACCTTC.

The genes are TRBV6-1 and TRBJ2-5, with a tentative D call TRBD2 (5 bases). The V end was cut by 7 bases, the J end by 7 bases, with 16 bases between. Germline CDR1 reads MNHNS; CDR2 reads SASEGT. The CDR3 consists of 13 residues. Written as DNA, the CDR3 is TGTGCCAGCACGGAGGACCACGGAGTGACCCAGTACTTC. The encoded protein is CASTEDHGVTQYF.

The V call is TRBV5-1, the J call TRBJ1-1; 7 bases are shared with TRBD1. The V and J ends lost 4 bases and 1 base, in that order; junction bases with no gene match: 16. From germline, CDR1 is SGHRS and CDR2 YFSETQ. This CDR3 comprises 18 residues. The CDR3, as DNA: TGCGCCAGCAGCCACACCCCGGGACAGTTTATTGGGAACACTGAAGCTTTCTTT. Protein: CASSHTPGQFIGNTEAFF.

Only one count was recorded for this clone. This rearrangement joins TRBV4-1 to TRBJ2-2, with 8 bases fitting TRBD1. This CDR3 region has 20 residues. The germline gives CDR1 MGHRA, CDR2 YSYEKL. Losses at the gene ends were 2 bases for V and 2 bases for J; bases not matched to a gene: 16. This chain's CDR3 is CASSQPDRGLFRGNTGELFF. The CDR3 DNA sequence: TGCGCCAGCAGCCAACCTGACAGGGGTTTATTTAGGGGAAACACCGGGGAGCTGTTTTTT.

The chain joins TRBV6-6 to TRBJ2-3; the match to TRBD1 covers 8 bases. With 5 bases clipped from V and 8 bases from J, the junction kept 9 bases outside the gene matches. Germline CDR1 is MNHNY and CDR2 is SVGAGI (reference sequence). The CDR3 is 14 residues long. CDR3 region: CASSRRDRYFTQYF. The CDR3 region has the DNA TGTGCCAGCAGTCGCCGGGACAGGTATTTTACGCAGTATTTT.

The chain combines TRBV13 with TRBJ2-7; D call uncertain. Germline-derived CDR1 and CDR2 are PRHDT and FYEKMQ (reference sequence). This CDR3 region has 15 residues. V lost 0 bases to trimming and J lost 1 base, with 10 bases between them. CDR3 nucleotide sequence: TGTGCCAGCAGCTTAGGATTCTGGAGTTCCTACGAGCAGTACTTC. As protein: CASSLGFWSSYEQYF.

This clone occurred once. For the CDR3, the DNA is TGTGCCAGCAGCTGTGGACAGCCAGGGCACCGGGAAGCTTTCTTT. Its translation: CASSCGQPGHREAFF. This chain uses TRBV7-6 with TRBJ1-1; D may be TRBD1 (6 bases). Per the germline V gene, CDR1 is SGHVS and CDR2 is FNYEAQ. V lost 4 bases, J lost 8 bases, and 20 bases lay in between. There are 15 residues in the CDR3.

V is TRBV15 and J is TRBJ1-6; D remains unclear. The ends were cut back, 0 bases at V and 7 bases at J, with 19 bases in the middle. The CDR3 has 18 residues. Germline V lookup: CDR1 LNHNV, CDR2 YYDKDF (reference sequence). The CDR3 nucleotides read TGTGCCACCAGCAGAGATGTGGCACCCGATCTTCTGAATTCACCCCTCCACTTT. Protein: CATSRDVAPDLLNSPLHF.

This chain links TRBV5-1 with TRBJ2-3, with 7 bases matching TRBD2. Trimming cost V 5 bases and J 4 bases; bases outside gene matches: 1. The CDR3 has 12 residues. CDR1 is SGHRS and CDR2 is YFSETQ in the germline V gene. The CDR3 region is CASSLAADTQYF. For the CDR3, the DNA is TGCGCCAGCAGTCTAGCGGCAGATACGCAGTATTTT.

The CDR3 region is CSVEATLQGHSGNTIYF. The CDR3 DNA sequence: TGCAGCGTTGAAGCAACCTTACAGGGGCATTCTGGAAACACCATATATTTT. The chain couples TRBV29-1 to TRBJ1-3; 7 bases match TRBD1. The germline gives CDR1 SQVTM, CDR2 ANQGSEA. J lost 1 base, V lost 1 base, and 10 bases had no gene match. This CDR3 has 17 amino acids.

J is TRBJ1-1 and V is TRBV19; 10 bases map to TRBD1. This CDR3 region has 16 residues. The germline gives CDR1 LNHDA, CDR2 SQIVND (reference sequence). The trim removed 6 bases at V and 2 bases at J, leaving 9 bases unmatched. The CDR3 sequence is CASRHRDRGANTEAFF. As DNA, the CDR3 is TGTGCCAGTAGACACCGGGACAGGGGCGCCAACACTGAAGCTTTCTTT.

The chain couples TRBV5-1 to TRBJ1-4, with D uncertain. The CDR3 has 14 amino acids. Germline assignment: CDR1 SGHRS and CDR2 YFSETQ. V was shortened by 3 bases and J by 7 bases, with 13 bases between the two germline ends. The CDR3 sequence: CASSWELAPEKLFF. The CDR3 coding sequence is TGCGCCAGCAGCTGGGAGCTCGCTCCTGAAAAACTGTTTTTT. The full variable domain, its missing parts supplied by reference TRBV5-1 and TRBJ1-4, is KAGVTQTPRYLIKTRGQQVTLSCSPISGHRSVSWYQQTPGQGLQFLFEYFSETQRNKGNFPGRFSGRQFSNSRSEMNVSTLELGDSALYLCASSWELAPEKLFFGSGTQLSVL.

The J gene is TRBJ1-4, the V gene TRBV28, with 12 bases lining up with TRBD1. CDR1 is MDHEN, CDR2 SYDVKM, per germline. Trimming at V came to 6 bases and at J to 6 bases, leaving 8 bases not matched to a gene. The CDR3 is 16 residues long. CDR3 sequence (DNA): TGTGCCAGCAGGGGGGGGACAGGGGGCTCATATGAAAAACTGTTTTTT. This sequence encodes CASRGGTGGSYEKLFF.

The rearrangement joins TRBV28 to TRBJ2-7, with 11 nucleotides matching TRBD1. The CDR3 spans 16 residues. V shed 8 bases, J shed 2 bases, and the junction held 11 bases outside the gene matches. Germline V gene lookup returns CDR1 MDHEN and CDR2 SYDVKM. The chain's CDR3 is CASRHQDRGPPYEQYF. The CDR3, as DNA: TGTGCCAGCCGACATCAGGACAGGGGGCCCCCCTACGAGCAGTACTTC.

The chain couples TRBV7-9 to TRBJ1-2, with 9 bases identical to TRBD1. The trim removed 5 bases at V and 1 base at J, leaving 5 bases unmatched. This CDR3 comprises 15 residues. Germline loops: CDR1 SEHNR, CDR2 FQNEAQ (reference sequence). The CDR3 loop reads CASSHRGRINYGYTF. As DNA, the CDR3 is TGTGCCAGCAGCCACAGGGGGCGAATTAACTATGGCTACACCTTC.

The chain employs TRBV18 and TRBJ1-1, with 7 bases aligning to TRBD1. Germline CDR1 and CDR2: KGHSH and LQKENI. The length of the CDR3 is 16 residues. Trimming cost V 3 bases and J 0 bases; bases outside gene matches: 7. CDR3 bases: TGTGCCAGCTCACCCCGCGCTGACAGGGTGAACACTGAAGCTTTCTTT. Its translation: CASSPRADRVNTEAFF.

The chain couples TRBV4-1 to TRBJ1-4; 7 nucleotides match TRBD1. Losses at the gene ends were 3 bases for V and 8 bases for J; bases not matched to a gene: 15. The CDR3 is 17 amino acids. Germline-derived CDR1 and CDR2 are MGHRA and YSYEKL. Here the CDR3 DNA reads TGCGCCAGCAGCCAGACCACAAACAGGGGCTTTCTCGAAAAACTGTTTTTT. Its protein product is CASSQTTNRGFLEKLFF.